Listed below are T cell receptor beta chains from one sample, sequenced in a study of radiotherapy plus CTLA-4 blockade in lung cancer. Generated by immunoSEQ multiplex PCR, the TCRdb table keeps only in-frame clones and is missing some. Of around 99,000 clones listed, about 91% are singletons. This sample comprised peripheral blood, obtained from a patient treated with radiotherapy plus ipilimumab. The origin of the receptors is a human donor with non-small cell lung cancer that progressed on radiotherapy plus ipilimumab. CDR3s include the opening cysteine and the closing phenylalanine or tryptophan. The order of the fields is V gene, J gene, clone size, D gene, CDR3 length, CDR3 protein, CDR3 DNA. D genes are given only for firm matches. Size is omitted from some rows. Given values are once, few, many or a class for expanded clones.

TRBV30	TRBJ2-5	-	TRBD2	16	CAWSFTGRAGGETQYF	TGTGCCTGGAGCTTCACCGGGAGGGCCGGTGGGGAGACCCAGTACTTC
TRBV21-1	TRBJ2-1	-	-	15	CASSKTPSEYNEQFF	TGTGCCAGCAGCAAAACCCCCTCAGAGTACAATGAGCAGTTCTTC
TRBV5-6	TRBJ2-1	-	-	14	CASSLGAVNYEQFF	TGTGCCAGCAGCTTGGGGGCAGTAAACTATGAGCAGTTCTTC
TRBV7-2	TRBJ2-1	-	TRBD2	13	CASGGRGVNEQFF	TGTGCCAGCGGCGGGAGGGGAGTCAATGAGCAGTTCTTC
TRBV5-1	TRBJ1-2	once	-	17	CASSLDQTSRANYGYTF	TGCGCCAGCAGCTTGGATCAGACATCGAGAGCTAACTATGGCTACACCTTC
TRBV18	TRBJ2-6	-	-	18	CASSPVAIIGSGANVLTF	TGTGCCAGCTCACCCGTCGCTATCATAGGCTCTGGGGCCAACGTCCTGACTTTC
TRBV6-1	TRBJ2-7	-	TRBD2	13	CASLSGGNREQYF	TGTGCCAGCCTCTCGGGGGGGAATCGCGAGCAGTACTTC
TRBV27	TRBJ1-2	-	-	13	CASSMGRGYGYTF	TGTGCCAGCAGTATGGGCAGGGGCTATGGCTACACCTTC
TRBV7-2	TRBJ2-5	-	TRBD2	16	CASSLAIAGGDETQYF	TGTGCCAGCAGCTTAGCCATAGCGGGAGGAGACGAGACCCAGTACTTC
TRBV2	TRBJ2-1	-	-	15	CASSAAGGSYNEQFF	TGTGCCAGCAGTGCAGCCGGGGGCTCCTACAATGAGCAGTTCTTC
TRBV7-9	TRBJ1-1	-	-	11	CASSLGDKAFF	TGTGCCAGCAGCTTAGGGGACAAGGCTTTCTTT
TRBV2	TRBJ2-1	once	-	14	CASSEMEADNEQFF	TGTGCCAGCAGTGAAATGGAAGCGGACAATGAGCAGTTCTTC
TRBV7-2	TRBJ2-7	-	TRBD1	15	CASSLVGTDTYEQYF	TGTGCCAGCAGCTTAGTAGGGACAGATACCTACGAGCAGTACTTC
TRBV6-1	TRBJ2-2	-	-	14	CASSREQITGELFF	TGTGCCAGCAGTCGGGAACAAATTACCGGGGAGCTGTTTTTT
TRBV19	TRBJ2-3	-	-	13	CASTRRYSDTQYF	TGTGCCAGTACTCGCCGGTATTCTGATACGCAGTATTTT
TRBV6-1	TRBJ2-1	-	TRBD1	14	CASGWTGGYNEQFF	TGTGCCAGCGGATGGACAGGGGGATACAATGAGCAGTTCTTC
TRBV5-1	TRBJ1-5	-	-	15	CASSRAGAPYQPQHF	TGCGCCAGCAGCCGCGCGGGGGCGCCGTACCAGCCCCAGCATTTT
TRBV27	TRBJ2-1	-	TRBD2	17	CASSPRLAGGVNNEQFF	TGTGCCAGCAGTCCCCGACTAGCGGGAGGGGTAAACAATGAGCAGTTCTTC
TRBV4-1	TRBJ2-3	-	TRBD2	17	CASSQDSLAGATDTQYF	TGCGCCAGCAGCCAAGATTCACTAGCGGGAGCCACAGATACGCAGTATTTT
TRBV6-5	TRBJ1-2	-	-	14	CASSYSAFSGGYTF	TGTGCCAGCAGTTACTCGGCCTTCTCGGGTGGCTACACCTTC
TRBV10-3	TRBJ1-5	-	-	13	CAISESWAQPQHF	TGTGCCATCAGTGAGTCATGGGCTCAGCCCCAGCATTTT
TRBV27	TRBJ1-2	-	-	13	CASSFRGGPGYTF	TGTGCCAGCAGTTTTCGGGGAGGGCCCGGCTACACCTTC
TRBV9	TRBJ2-2	-	-	15	CASSVVAGPTGELFF	TGTGCCAGCAGCGTAGTTGCGGGACCAACCGGGGAGCTGTTTTTT
TRBV18	TRBJ2-2	-	-	14	CASSRDTRTGELFF	TGTGCCAGCTCACGGGACACCCGGACCGGGGAGCTGTTTTTT
TRBV14	TRBJ2-3	few	TRBD1	17	CASSRNLPGQVTDTQYF	TGTGCCAGCAGCCGGAACTTACCGGGACAGGTCACAGATACGCAGTATTTT
TRBV6-1	TRBJ2-3	-	-	16	CASSARLGLVLDTQYF	TGTGCCAGCAGTGCGAGGTTGGGACTCGTCTTAGATACGCAGTATTTT
TRBV19	TRBJ1-3	-	-	13	CASSFLNGGTIYF	TGTGCCAGTAGTTTCTTAAATGGAGGCACCATATATTTT